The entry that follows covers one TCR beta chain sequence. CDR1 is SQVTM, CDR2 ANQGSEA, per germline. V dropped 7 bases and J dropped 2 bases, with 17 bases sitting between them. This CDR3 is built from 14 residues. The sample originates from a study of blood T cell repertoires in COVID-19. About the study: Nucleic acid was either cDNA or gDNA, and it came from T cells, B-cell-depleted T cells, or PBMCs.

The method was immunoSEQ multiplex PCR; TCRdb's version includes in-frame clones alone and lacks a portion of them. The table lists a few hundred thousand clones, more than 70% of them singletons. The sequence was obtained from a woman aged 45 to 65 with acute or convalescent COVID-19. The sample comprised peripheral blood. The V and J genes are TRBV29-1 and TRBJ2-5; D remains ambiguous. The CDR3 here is CSAPLPPGQETQYF. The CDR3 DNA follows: TGCAGCGCCCCCCTTCCCCCCGGGCAAGAGACCCAGTACTTC.